A selection of T cell receptor beta chains follows, all from one sample in a study of T-cell reconstitution after alpha-beta-depleted transplantation in children. Via MiXCR, TCRdb re-called the PCR reads, giving one row per CDR3 protein. The sample lists around 450,000 distinct CDR3 sequences, about 10% occurring once. The source was PBMCs, collected before TCRalphabeta/CD19-depleted stem cell transplant. Receptors were obtained from a child aged 2 to 15 with inherited bone marrow failure, due to receive a stem cell transplant. CDR3s include the opening cysteine and the closing phenylalanine or tryptophan. D genes are given only for firm matches. Only part of the rows carry a size: once, few, many, or a class if the clone is expanded.

v_gene,j_gene,d_gene,abundance,CDR3nt,CDR3aa
TRBV3-1,TRBJ2-5,NA,few,TGTGCCAGCAGCCGCCAGGGGAGTTCGGGAGAGACCCAGTACTTC,CASSRQGSSGETQYF
TRBV18,TRBJ2-5,NA,many,TGTGCCAGCTCACCACCAAGCCGTGGCGAAGAGACCCAGTACTTC,CASSPPSRGEETQYF
TRBV20-1,TRBJ2-2,NA,NA,TGCAGTGCTAGAGATCTATTGCCCGGGGAGCTGTTTTTT,CSARDLLPGELFF
TRBV6-1,TRBJ1-5,NA,once,TGTGCCAGCAGTGAAGAGAGCCGCCTCAGGGGCAATCAGCCCCAGCATTTT,CASSEESRLRGNQPQHF
TRBV12-3/TRBV12-4,TRBJ1-6,NA,NA,TGTGCCAGCAGTTTCCCCCTTTCACCCCTCCACTTT,CASSFPLSPLHF
TRBV18,TRBJ2-7,NA,many,TGTGCCAGCTCACCACTTTTGCAGGACTACGAGCAGTACTTC,CASSPLLQDYEQYF
TRBV27,TRBJ2-1,NA,many,TGTGCCAGCAGTTCGAGACCCAACCGGAATGAGCAGTTCTTC,CASSSRPNRNEQFF
TRBV12-3/TRBV12-4,TRBJ2-3,NA,many,TGTGCCAGCAGTTTTGGGGGAGTGAGGTCTACGCAGTATTTT,CASSFGGVRSTQYF
TRBV10-2,TRBJ1-2,NA,many,TGCGCCAGCAGTGATGGGGAACCGCGCTATGGCTACACCTTC,CASSDGEPRYGYTF
TRBV12-3/TRBV12-4,TRBJ2-1,NA,many,TGTGCCAGCACCCTTGGTTCTAGCGCCCCCAAACACAATGAGCAGTTCTTC,CASTLGSSAPKHNEQFF
TRBV18,TRBJ2-3,NA,many,TGTGCCAGCTCACCAAGTATCCGCGAAGATACGCAGTATTTT,CASSPSIREDTQYF
TRBV7-2,TRBJ2-3,NA,many,TGTGCCAGCAGCTTAAACGCAGGGGGGAACGCAGATACGCAGTATTTT,CASSLNAGGNADTQYF
TRBV7-9,TRBJ1-1,TRBD1,many,TGTGCCAGCAGCTACAGGGGTCAGAACACTGAAGCTTTCTTT,CASSYRGQNTEAFF
TRBV7-2,TRBJ2-1,TRBD2,many,TGTGCCAGCAGCCCAGCGGGAGGGCCTCGATACAATGAGCAGTTCTTC,CASSPAGGPRYNEQFF
TRBV20-1,TRBJ2-1,NA,many,TGCAGTGCCAGGGGCGGCTACAATGAGCAGTTCTTC,CSARGGYNEQFF
TRBV10-3,TRBJ2-2,TRBD2,many,TGTGCCATCAGTGAGGATACTAGCGGGAGTGTGACCGGGGAGCTGTTTTTT,CAISEDTSGSVTGELFF
TRBV7-9,TRBJ2-5,NA,many,TGTGCCAGCAGCTTAGTTGCGCCGAAAGAGACCCAGTACTTC,CASSLVAPKETQYF
TRBV15,TRBJ2-1,TRBD1,many,TGTGCCACCAGCGGACGACAGGGTTCTTACAATGAGCAGTTCTTC,CATSGRQGSYNEQFF
TRBV2,TRBJ2-5,TRBD1,many,TGTGCCAGCGGGAGATGGGGACAGGGCGGAGAGACCCAGTACTTC,CASGRWGQGGETQYF
TRBV5-4,TRBJ2-5,TRBD1,NA,TGTGCCAGCAGCTTGCCGGGACAGGGTAACTTC,CASSLPGQGNF
TRBV5-5,TRBJ1-5,TRBD1,many,TGTGCCAGCAGCTTAGGGGGCAGGGGGCTTCAGCCCCAGCATTTT,CASSLGGRGLQPQHF
TRBV20-1,TRBJ2-2,NA,NA,TGCAGTGCTTTCAGAGCAACGAACACCGGGGAGCTGTTTTTT,CSAFRATNTGELFF
TRBV18,TRBJ2-7,NA,few,TGTGCCAGCTCACAGCCGGATGGCCGCTCCTACGAGCAGTACTTC,CASSQPDGRSYEQYF
TRBV20-1,TRBJ2-3,TRBD2,many,TGCAGTGCTAGCTCGGTATCGGGGGAAGCGGGAGTGACAGATACGCAGTATTTT,CSASSVSGEAGVTDTQYF
TRBV12-3/TRBV12-4,TRBJ2-2,NA,NA,TGTGCCAGCAGTTTGGTGGGGGACCTGTTTTTT,CASSLVGDLFF
TRBV29-1,TRBJ2-5,TRBD1,many,TGCAGCTACTTAAAAGGGGACAGTCAAGAGACCCAGTACTTC,CSYLKGDSQETQYF
TRBV11-2,TRBJ2-1,TRBD2,few,TGTGCCAGCAGCTCAATTCTAGCGGGAGGGTACAATGAGCAGTTCTTC,CASSSILAGGYNEQFF
TRBV4-3,TRBJ1-2,NA,many,TGCGCCAGCAGCCAAGATGGGGGCGACTATGGCTACACCTTC,CASSQDGGDYGYTF
TRBV27,TRBJ1-2,NA,NA,TGTGCCAGCAGTCCCTCCTTTGAGGGGGGGACCTATGGCTACACCTTC,CASSPSFEGGTYGYTF
TRBV7-2,TRBJ1-2,TRBD1,few,TGTGCCAGCAGCCTACGGGACAGGTGGGATATCGGCTACACCTTC,CASSLRDRWDIGYTF
TRBV15,TRBJ2-3,NA,many,TGTGCCACCAGCAGAGAGGCGTGGGATACGCAGTATTTT,CATSREAWDTQYF
TRBV20-1,TRBJ2-3,NA,many,TGCAGTGCAACCACCTCGGGGCCCGGGTGGACAGATACGCAGTATTTT,CSATTSGPGWTDTQYF
TRBV23-1,TRBJ2-7,NA,few,TGCGCCAGCAGTCAACCGAAACCCATAACCGGGTCCTTGGACGAGCAGTACTTC,CASSQPKPITGSLDEQYF
TRBV11-1,TRBJ2-7,NA,few,TGTGCCAGCAGCTTTGTTTGGGGGCTTGGGGGCCAAGGTATCTACGAGCAGTACTTC,CASSFVWGLGGQGIYEQYF
TRBV5-4,TRBJ2-5,NA,many,TGTGCCAGCAGCTTGTGGCAGGAGGAGACCCAGTACTTC,CASSLWQEETQYF
TRBV19,TRBJ2-1,NA,few,TGTGCCAGTAGTATAGATTGGGCTGAATTTTCCGGCAATGAGCAGTTCTTC,CASSIDWAEFSGNEQFF
TRBV4-3,TRBJ2-1,TRBD2,few,TGCGCCAGCAGTCGTAGCGGGGGGAACTCCTACAATGAGCAGTTCTTC,CASSRSGGNSYNEQFF
TRBV5-1,TRBJ1-1,NA,NA,TGCGCCAGGAGCGGACAGACGAACACTGAAGCTTTCTTT,CARSGQTNTEAFF
TRBV6-5,TRBJ1-3,NA,many,TGTGCCAGCAGCCAGACAGGTGGAAACACCATATATTTT,CASSQTGGNTIYF
TRBV3-1,TRBJ2-1,TRBD1,many,TGTGCCAGCAGCCGGACAGGGGAAAATGAGCAGTTCTTC,CASSRTGENEQFF
TRBV18,TRBJ2-4,TRBD1,NA,TGTGCCAGCTCAGCAGACAGGGTAGCCAAAAACATTCAGTACTTC,CASSADRVAKNIQYF
TRBV19,TRBJ1-5,NA,many,TGTGCCAGTAGAGCGGGTAGCAATCAGCCCCAGCATTTT,CASRAGSNQPQHF
TRBV6-1,TRBJ2-1,NA,many,TGTGCCAGCAGTCTTCGGGATAGGGCCTACAATGAGCAGTTCTTC,CASSLRDRAYNEQFF
TRBV5-1,TRBJ2-7,NA,many,TGCGCCAGCAGCTTTTCCGTGGCACCTGCCTACGAGCAGTACTTC,CASSFSVAPAYEQYF
TRBV12-3/TRBV12-4,TRBJ2-1,NA,many,TGTGCCAGCAGTTTACACGGACTTTACAATGAGCAGTTCTTC,CASSLHGLYNEQFF
TRBV7-2,TRBJ2-5,TRBD1,many,TGTGCCAGCAGCTTAAGCACCGGACAGGCCATAGAGACCCAGTACTTC,CASSLSTGQAIETQYF
TRBV20-1,TRBJ2-1,NA,few,TGCAGTGCTATCCGGGACCACATGTTCTTC,CSAIRDHMFF
TRBV20-1,TRBJ1-2,TRBD1,many,TGCAGTGCTAGACCGACCTTAGGACAGGCCTATGGCTACACCTTC,CSARPTLGQAYGYTF
TRBV7-2,TRBJ1-1,NA,many,TGTGCCAGCAGCCCACGATTCCGAAACACTGAAGCTTTCTTT,CASSPRFRNTEAFF
TRBV20-1,TRBJ2-7,NA,many,TGCAGTGCCCCCCCCTTGGGCACCTACGAGCAGTACTTC,CSAPPLGTYEQYF
TRBV5-1,TRBJ2-7,TRBD1,many,TGCGCCAGCAGCCGGGGACAGGGGGACGAGCAGTACTTC,CASSRGQGDEQYF
TRBV12-3/TRBV12-4,TRBJ2-2,TRBD1,few,TGTGCCAGCAAGGACCGGGACAGGGTTTTATCCGGGGAGCTGTTTTTT,CASKDRDRVLSGELFF
TRBV6-1,TRBJ2-7,NA,few,TGTGCCAGCAGCACCCTGGGGGGTGTCTACGAGCAGTACTTC,CASSTLGGVYEQYF
TRBV6-5,TRBJ2-7,NA,many,TGTGCCAGCAGTTACGCCGGAACAGGCGAGCAGTACTTC,CASSYAGTGEQYF
TRBV19,TRBJ2-6,TRBD1,few,TGTGCCAGTAGTGGTCTGCCACAGGGGGCAGGGCCCTCTGGGGCCAACGTCCTGACTTTC,CASSGLPQGAGPSGANVLTF
TRBV27,TRBJ2-5,TRBD1,NA,TGTGCCAGCAGCCGGCTAGGGACAGGGCCGGGAGAGACCCAGTACTTC,CASSRLGTGPGETQYF
TRBV10-3,TRBJ2-1,NA,many,TGTGCCATCAGTGAGGGGCCTAGGAGCTCCTACAATGAGCAGTTCTTC,CAISEGPRSSYNEQFF
TRBV5-1,TRBJ2-7,TRBD2,NA,TGCGCCAGCAAGACTAGCGGGAGAGGATACGAGCAGTACTTC,CASKTSGRGYEQYF